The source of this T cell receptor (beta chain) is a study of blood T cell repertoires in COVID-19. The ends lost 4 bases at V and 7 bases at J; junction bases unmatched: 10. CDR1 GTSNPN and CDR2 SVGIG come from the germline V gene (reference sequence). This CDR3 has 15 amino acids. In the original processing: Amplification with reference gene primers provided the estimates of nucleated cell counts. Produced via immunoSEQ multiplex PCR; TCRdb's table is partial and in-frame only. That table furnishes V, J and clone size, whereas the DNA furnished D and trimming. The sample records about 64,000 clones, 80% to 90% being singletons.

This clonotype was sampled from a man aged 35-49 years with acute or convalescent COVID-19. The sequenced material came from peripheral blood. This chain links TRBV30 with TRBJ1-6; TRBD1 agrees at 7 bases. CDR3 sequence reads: CAWTRRGQQNSPLHF. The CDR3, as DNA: TGTGCCTGGACCCGACGGGGACAGCAAAATTCACCCCTCCACTTT.